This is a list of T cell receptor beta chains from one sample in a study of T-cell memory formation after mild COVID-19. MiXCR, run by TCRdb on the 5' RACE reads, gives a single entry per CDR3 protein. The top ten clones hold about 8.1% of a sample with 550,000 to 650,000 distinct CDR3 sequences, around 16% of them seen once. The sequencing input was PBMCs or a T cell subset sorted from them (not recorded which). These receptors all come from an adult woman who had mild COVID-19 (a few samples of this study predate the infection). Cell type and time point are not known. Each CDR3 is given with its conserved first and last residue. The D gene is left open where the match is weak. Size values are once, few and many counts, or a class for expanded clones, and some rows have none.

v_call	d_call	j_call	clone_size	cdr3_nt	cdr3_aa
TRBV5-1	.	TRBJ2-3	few	TGCGCCAGCAGCTTGGGGCTCGGTCAGGGGTTCGCAGATACGCAGTATTTT	CASSLGLGQGFADTQYF
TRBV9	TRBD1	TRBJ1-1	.	TGTGCCAGCAGCGTAACCCGTACACAGGGGCGACGAGCTTTCTTT	CASSVTRTQGRRAFF
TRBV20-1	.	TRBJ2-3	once	TGCAGTGCTAGAACCGGGACGCTTGTCACAGATACGCAGTATTTT	CSARTGTLVTDTQYF
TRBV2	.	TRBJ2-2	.	TGTGCCAGCAGTGTTAGGGGGGAGAACACCGGGGAGCTGTTTTTT	CASSVRGENTGELFF
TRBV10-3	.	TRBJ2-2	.	TGTGCCAGCCGGCTGGGGCCCAGCACCGGGGAGCTGTTTTTT	CASRLGPSTGELFF
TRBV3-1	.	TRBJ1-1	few	TGTGCCAGCAGCCAAGACCTCAAGAACACTGAAGCTTTCTTT	CASSQDLKNTEAFF
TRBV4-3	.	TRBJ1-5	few	TGCGCCAGCAGCCAGTCCCTGGATGGGGCGTATCGGCCCCAGCATTTT	CASSQSLDGAYRPQHF
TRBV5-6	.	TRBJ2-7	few	TGTGCCAGCAGCTTTTTCCCAAAGAAGGTAAACGAGCAGTACTTC	CASSFFPKKVNEQYF
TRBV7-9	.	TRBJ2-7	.	TGTGCCAGCAGCAGAGGCCAGCATTCCGACGAGCAGTACTTC	CASSRGQHSDEQYF
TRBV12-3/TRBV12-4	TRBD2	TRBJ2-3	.	TGTGCCAGCAGTTTCCTACTAGCGGGACAGGAAGATACGCAGTATTTT	CASSFLLAGQEDTQYF
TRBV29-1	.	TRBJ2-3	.	TGCAGCGTTTTTTACACGGACGAAGATACGCAGTATTTT	CSVFYTDEDTQYF
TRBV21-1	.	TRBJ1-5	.	TGTGCCAGCAGCAACCCTCCCGGGACAGGGAGGGGTCAGCCCCAGCATTTT	CASSNPPGTGRGQPQHF
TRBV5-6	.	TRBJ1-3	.	TGTGCCAGCAGCTCACCTATCTCTGGAAACACCATATATTTT	CASSSPISGNTIYF
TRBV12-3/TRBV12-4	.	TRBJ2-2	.	TGTGCCAGCGAAGACCGGAATGCCGGGGAGCTGTTTTTT	CASEDRNAGELFF
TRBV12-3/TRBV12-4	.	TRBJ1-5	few	TGTGCCAGCAGTTCAACCTTAACAATCTATAGCAATCAGCCCCAGCATTTT	CASSSTLTIYSNQPQHF
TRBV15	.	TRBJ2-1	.	TGTGCCACCAGCAGAGAGACAGCTCACAATGAGCAGTTCTTC	CATSRETAHNEQFF
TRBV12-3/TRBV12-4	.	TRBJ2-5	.	TGTGCCAGCAGCCGAAGCTGGGGAGAGACCCAGTACTTC	CASSRSWGETQYF
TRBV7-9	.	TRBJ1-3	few	TGTGCCAGCAGCTTAGAACAGACTGGAAACACCATATATTTT	CASSLEQTGNTIYF
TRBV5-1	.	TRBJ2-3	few	TGCGCCAGCAGCCACTTCTCTAGCACAGATACGCAGTATTTT	CASSHFSSTDTQYF
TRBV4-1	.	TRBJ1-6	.	TGCGCCAGCAGCCCCGGGGCGGCTTCTCATTCACCCCTCCACTTT	CASSPGAASHSPLHF
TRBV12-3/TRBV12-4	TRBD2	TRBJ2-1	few	TGTGCCAGCAGCTTCGGGACTAGCGGCCACAATGAGCAGTTCTTC	CASSFGTSGHNEQFF
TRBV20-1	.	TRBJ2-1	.	TGCAGTGCTAGGCGCAACCGGGACACCTCCTACAATGAGCAGTTCTTC	CSARRNRDTSYNEQFF
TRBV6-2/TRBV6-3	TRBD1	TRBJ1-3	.	TGTGCCAGCAGTTACAGCCTTGGGACAGTCTCTGGAAACACCATATATTTT	CASSYSLGTVSGNTIYF
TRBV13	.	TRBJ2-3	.	TGTGCCAGCAGCTTTGGGAGTCGGCGCACAGATACGCAGTATTTT	CASSFGSRRTDTQYF
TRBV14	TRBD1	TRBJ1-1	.	TGTGCCAGCAGCCAAAACACAGGGGGCGCGTTTCGAGCTTTCTTT	CASSQNTGGAFRAFF
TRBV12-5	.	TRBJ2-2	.	TGTGCTAGTGGCCCGCCCGGGGCAGTCAGGCCCGGGGAGCTGTTTTTT	CASGPPGAVRPGELFF
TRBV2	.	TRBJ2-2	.	TGTGCCAGCAGGCCATCAGGATTAAAGAACACCGGGGAGCTGTTTTTT	CASRPSGLKNTGELFF
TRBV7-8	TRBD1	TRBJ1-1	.	TGTGCCAGCAGCATCTCAGGGGGCGCGACCACTGAAGCTTTCTTT	CASSISGGATTEAFF
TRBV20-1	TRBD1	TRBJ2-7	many	TGCAGTGCTAGGGGGGACAGAGTCCACGAGCAGTACTTC	CSARGDRVHEQYF
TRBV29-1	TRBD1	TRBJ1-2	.	TGCAGCGTCGCAAGACAGGGCCAAAGTCTCTATGGCTACACCTTC	CSVARQGQSLYGYTF
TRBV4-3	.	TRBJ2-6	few	TGCGCCAGCAGCCAAGGAAAGGATTTGGGGGCCAACGTCCTGACTTTC	CASSQGKDLGANVLTF
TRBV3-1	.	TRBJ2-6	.	TGTGCCAGCAGCCAAGCCCCAGGGACGGTAACTGGGGCCAACGTCCTGACTTTC	CASSQAPGTVTGANVLTF
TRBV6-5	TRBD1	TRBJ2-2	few	TGTGCCAGCAGTACCCTCTCCGGGACAGGGGGCGAGGAGCTGTTTTTT	CASSTLSGTGGEELFF
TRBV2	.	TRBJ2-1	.	TGTGCCAGCAGCCCCTTCGATGGGGGGTACAATGAGCAGTTCTTC	CASSPFDGGYNEQFF
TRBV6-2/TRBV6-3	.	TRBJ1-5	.	TGTGCCAGCAATACTGTGTACGGCAATCAGCCCCAGCATTTT	CASNTVYGNQPQHF
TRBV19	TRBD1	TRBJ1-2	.	TGTGCCAGTAGTATAAAGCCAGGGGGCTATGGCTACACCTTC	CASSIKPGGYGYTF
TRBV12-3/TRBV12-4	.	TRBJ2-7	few	TGTGCCAGCAGCCCAGGATCCCGTATGAAGCAGTACTTC	CASSPGSRMKQYF
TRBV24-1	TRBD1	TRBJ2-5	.	TGTGCCACCAGTGATGGACAGGGGAGTAGGGAGACCCAGTACTTC	CATSDGQGSRETQYF
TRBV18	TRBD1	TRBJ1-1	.	TGTGCCAGCCCGGGACAGGGGGTAAGGGGTGAAGCTTTCTTT	CASPGQGVRGEAFF
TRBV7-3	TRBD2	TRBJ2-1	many	TGTGCCAGCAGCTTGGGCGGGAGTGGTGAGCAGTTCTTC	CASSLGGSGEQFF
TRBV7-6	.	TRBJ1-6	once	TGTGCCAGCAGCTTAGCGCCAGATAATAATTCACCCCTCCACTTT	CASSLAPDNNSPLHF
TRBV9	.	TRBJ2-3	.	TGTGCCAGCAGCGTTATACCGGGCTCGGCAGATACGCAGTATTTT	CASSVIPGSADTQYF